A single T cell receptor (beta chain) is shown here with its context. What it binds is not known. V was clipped by 2 bases and J by 0 bases; unmatched bases: 7. Germline CDR1 and CDR2: MNHEY and SVGEGT. CDR3 length: 16 amino acids. Regarding time point: pre-sensitization, week 0. As to treatment: therapeutic diphenylcyclopropenone sensitization with weekly scalp DPC. Total RNA extraction was carried out from unfractionated whole blood. Original handling: Samples had a median of around 96,000 TCRs, ranging roughly 23,224 to 700,000. Using its own MiXCR run on the RACE reads, TCRdb lists one record per CDR3 protein. The V and J calls were determined by TCRdb, not by the authors. This table holds 350,000 to 400,000 distinct CDR3 sequences, less than 6.5% found once. The entry originates in a study of human T cells and chemical hapten exposure. Study results and caveats: Alopecia in the donors means their immune response may deviate from healthy people's. Against controls, expanded TCRs gave rise to significantly more large CDR3 similarity clusters.

This TCR came from a woman aged 45-60 years with alopecia areata. Some clones in this sample may be carry-over from other donors' samples. V and J are TRBV6-2 or TRBV6-3 and TRBJ2-7; 7 bases align to TRBD2. Sample: whole blood, taken in connection with sensitization to the hapten diphenylcyclopropenone (DPC). DNA for the CDR3: TGTGCCAGCAGTTACCCCCTGAGCGGGGTCTCCTACGAGCAGTACTTC. Protein sequence: CASSYPLSGVSYEQYF.